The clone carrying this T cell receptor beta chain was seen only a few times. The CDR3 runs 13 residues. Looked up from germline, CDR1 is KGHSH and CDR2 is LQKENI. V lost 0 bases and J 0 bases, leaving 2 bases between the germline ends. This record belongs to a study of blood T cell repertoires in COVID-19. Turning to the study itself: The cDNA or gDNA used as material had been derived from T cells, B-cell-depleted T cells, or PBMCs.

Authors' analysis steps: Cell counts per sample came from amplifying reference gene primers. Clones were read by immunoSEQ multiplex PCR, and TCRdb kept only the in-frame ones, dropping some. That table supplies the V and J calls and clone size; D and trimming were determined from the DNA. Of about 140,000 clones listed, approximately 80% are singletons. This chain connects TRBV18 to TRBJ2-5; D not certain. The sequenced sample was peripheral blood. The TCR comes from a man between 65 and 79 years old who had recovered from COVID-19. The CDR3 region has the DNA TGTGCCAGCTCACCACCTAACCAAGAGACCCAGTACTTC. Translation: CASSPPNQETQYF.